The clone carrying this T cell receptor (beta chain) was picked up many times. This CDR3 region has 13 residues. Per germline, CDR1 SGHVS and CDR2 FQNEAQ. V was pared by 5 bases and J by 5 bases, with 13 bases between. Each CDR3 protein is one row after TCRdb ran MiXCR on the 5' RACE reads. The profile shows roughly 240,000 distinct CDR3 sequences, approximately 7% of them singletons. The sample comes from a study of identical twins. The same data also went into a second study, on yellow fever vaccine responses in identical twins.

The receptor was isolated from a woman in her late teens or twenties in good health. Sample: memory (CD45RO+) T cells sorted from blood. The chain uses TRBV7-8 and TRBJ2-7, with D unclear. CDR3 region: CASSPARIHEQYF. The CDR3, as DNA: TGTGCCAGCAGCCCGGCTCGGATCCACGAGCAGTACTTC.